These 16 T cell receptor beta chains originate from one sample sequenced in a study of shared clonotypes between healthy human individuals. The table came from immunoSEQ multiplex PCR; TCRdb's copy has only in-frame clones and leaves some out. This sample has approximately 2.3 million clones, with 90% to 95% found just once. The sequencing sample was made of naive CD4+ T cells from PBMCs. Subset meaning: CD45RA+ positively selected. Receptors were obtained from a young man in good health. Some clones in this sample may be carry-over from other donors' samples.

V gene TRBV19 combines with J gene TRBJ2-7, with 14 bases that match TRBD2. CDR1 is LNHDA, CDR2 SQIVND, per germline (reference sequence). The J segment lost 2 bases and the V segment lost 9 bases, leaving 3 bases of the junction unmatched. The CDR3 is made up of 14 amino acids. The CDR3 loop reads CASRLAGGTYEQYF. For the CDR3, the DNA is TGTGCCAGCCGACTAGCGGGAGGGACCTACGAGCAGTACTTC.

The rearrangement joins TRBV4-1 to TRBJ2-5; TRBD1 aligns across 8 bases. Trimming took 4 bases from V and 1 from J; bases not matched to a gene: 8. The CDR3 spans 16 residues. Germline CDR1 is MGHRA and CDR2 is YSYEKL. DNA for the CDR3: TGCGCCAGCAGCCCTAACGACAGGGGCACCCAAGAGACCCAGTACTTC. This gives the protein CASSPNDRGTQETQYF.

CDR3 sequence: CASSEEQNYNEQFF. The CDR3 DNA is TGTGCCAGCAGTGAAGAACAAAACTACAATGAGCAGTTCTTC. The chain has TRBV25-1 and TRBJ2-1; no clear D gene. Germline V gene sequence: CDR1 MGHDK, CDR2 SYGVNS. The CDR3 has 14 amino acids. Trimming stripped 2 bases from V and 3 bases from J, with 8 bases between.

The sample holds one count of this clone. The chain has TRBV29-1 and TRBJ2-3, with 8 positions matching TRBD2. Germline V lookup: CDR1 SQVTM, CDR2 ANQGSEA. V shed 0 bases and J 5 bases; nucleotides not matched to a gene: 7. This CDR3 contains 15 residues. The CDR3 coding sequence is TGCAGCGTTGAAGACCCAGCGGGAGCTGGAGATACGCAGTATTTT. As protein: CSVEDPAGAGDTQYF.

The chain joins TRBV4-1 to TRBJ2-7; D gene unclear. This CDR3 is built from 15 residues. CDR1 MGHRA and CDR2 YSYEKL come from the germline V gene. Between the trimmed V and J ends, which lost 1 base and 4 bases, there was a span of 14 bases. This CDR3 reads CASSQGGHPTYEQYF. The CDR3 region has the DNA TGCGCCAGCAGCCAAGGGGGTCACCCGACATACGAGCAGTACTTC.

V gene TRBV7-3 combines with J gene TRBJ2-2; 9 nucleotides match TRBD2. From germline, CDR1 is SGHTA and CDR2 FQGTGA. The junction had 10 bases not matched to a gene; V was cut back by 1 base and J by 7 bases. CDR3 size: 17 residues. CDR3 in DNA: TGTGCCAGCAGCTTAAGCCTAGCGGGATATGGTGGCGGGGAGCTGTTTTTT. Translation: CASSLSLAGYGGGELFF.

The chain is built from TRBV4-1 and TRBJ2-7, with D possibly being TRBD2 (7 bases). In germline, CDR1 is MGHRA, CDR2 YSYEKL. V gave up 0 bases and J gave up 2 bases, with 14 bases separating them. This CDR3 comprises 16 residues. The DNA for the CDR3 is TGCGCCAGCAGCCAAGATCCGCGGGGGCTAGCCTACGAGCAGTACTTC. Translated, it gives CASSQDPRGLAYEQYF.

The chain carries TRBV7-2 and TRBJ2-3; the D gene is possibly TRBD2 (5 bases). The CDR3 length is 15 residues. V lost 4 bases to trimming and J lost 0 bases, with 11 bases between them. CDR1 is SGHTA, CDR2 FQGNSA, per germline. The CDR3 region is CASSSLASSTDTQYF. The CDR3 nucleotides read TGTGCCAGCAGCTCATTAGCGTCTAGCACAGATACGCAGTATTTT. Full variable domain (missing parts from reference TRBV7-2 and TRBJ2-3): GAGVSQSPSNKVTEKGKDVELRCDPISGHTALYWYRQSLGQGLEFLIYFQGNSAPDKSGLPSDRFSAERTGGSVSTLTIQRTQQEDSAVYLCASSSLASSTDTQYFGPGTRLTVL.

This chain joins TRBV2 and TRBJ2-7; 11 nucleotides line up with TRBD2. Trimming took 5 bases from V and 0 from J; bases not matched to a gene: 3. CDR3 length equals 15 residues. CDR1 is SNHLY, CDR2 FYNNEI, per germline. The CDR3 here is CASSSTSGSSYEQYF. The CDR3 DNA reads TGTGCCAGCAGTAGCACTAGCGGGAGCTCCTACGAGCAGTACTTC.

This clone was counted only a few times. This rearrangement joins TRBV28 to TRBJ1-5, with 8 bases matching TRBD1. The CDR3 has 15 amino acids. The V gene's germline CDR1 is MDHEN and CDR2 SYDVKM. Trimming removed 8 bases from V and 3 bases from J; junction bases left unmatched: 9. The CDR3 loop is CASCPGTGYNQPQHF. The DNA for the CDR3 is TGTGCCAGCTGCCCAGGGACAGGATACAATCAGCCCCAGCATTTT.

This clone occurred once. This rearrangement joins TRBV7-2 to TRBJ2-2; D is perhaps TRBD2 (7 bases). V lost 2 bases and J 3 bases, leaving 13 bases between the germline ends. CDR1 and CDR2 from the germline V gene are SGHTA and FQGNSA. CDR3 length: 16 amino acids. The CDR3: CASSLIRGADTGELFF. CDR3 sequence (DNA): TGTGCCAGCAGCTTAATCCGGGGGGCGGACACCGGGGAGCTGTTTTTT.

The CDR3 coding sequence is TGTGCCAGCAGTCATCCTTGGGCCTCTCTGAGCACCTCTGGGGCCAACGTCCTGACTTTC. As protein: CASSHPWASLSTSGANVLTF. V and J are TRBV2 and TRBJ2-6; D unclear. CDR1 and CDR2 from the germline V gene are SNHLY and FYNNEI. Trimming cost V 5 bases and J 0 bases, with 23 bases left between them. CDR3 length equals 20 residues. The variable domain in full, completed from reference TRBV2 and TRBJ2-6, reads EPEVTQTPSHQVTQMGQEVILRCVPISNHLYFYWYRQILGQKVEFLVSFYNNEISEKSEIFDDQFSVERPDGSNFTLKIRSTKLEDSAMYFCASSHPWASLSTSGANVLTFGAGSRLTVL.

The chain has TRBV2 and TRBJ2-1; either TRBD1 or TRBD2 may fit D (5 bases each). CDR3 length: 13 amino acids. Germline lookup yields CDR1 SNHLY and CDR2 FYNNEI. V shed 3 bases and J shed 9 bases, with 12 bases lying between them. The chain's CDR3 is CASSDEGIGEQFF. The CDR3 DNA reads as TGTGCCAGCAGTGATGAGGGGATTGGTGAGCAGTTCTTC.

This chain joins TRBV9 and TRBJ2-5; 8 bases fit TRBD2. The trim removed 0 bases at V and 5 bases at J, leaving 6 bases unmatched. The germline gives CDR1 SGDLS, CDR2 YYNGEE. The CDR3 loop spans 15 amino acids. As DNA, the CDR3 is TGTGCCAGCAGCGTAGAGTTAGCGGGACTGGAGACCCAGTACTTC. Translation: CASSVELAGLETQYF.

CDR3 amino acids: CAISESWRGLNTEAFF. Written as DNA, the CDR3 is TGTGCCATCAGTGAGTCGTGGAGGGGACTGAACACTGAAGCTTTCTTT. This chain connects TRBV10-3 to TRBJ1-1; a weak D match, TRBD1 (5 bases). The CDR3 extends over 16 amino acids. V lost 0 bases, J lost 0 bases, and 11 bases lay in between. In germline, CDR1 is ENHRY, CDR2 SYGVKD.

This clone is a singleton in its sample. The chain employs TRBV7-9 and TRBJ2-1; tentatively, D is TRBD1 or TRBD2 (5 bases each). Germline CDR1 is SEHNR and CDR2 is FQNEAQ (reference sequence). The CDR3 length is 15 residues. Deletions cut 1 base from V and 5 bases from J, with 12 bases between. CDR3 protein: CASSLVGAGNNEQFF. The CDR3 region has the DNA TGTGCCAGCAGCTTAGTTGGGGCCGGGAACAATGAGCAGTTCTTC.